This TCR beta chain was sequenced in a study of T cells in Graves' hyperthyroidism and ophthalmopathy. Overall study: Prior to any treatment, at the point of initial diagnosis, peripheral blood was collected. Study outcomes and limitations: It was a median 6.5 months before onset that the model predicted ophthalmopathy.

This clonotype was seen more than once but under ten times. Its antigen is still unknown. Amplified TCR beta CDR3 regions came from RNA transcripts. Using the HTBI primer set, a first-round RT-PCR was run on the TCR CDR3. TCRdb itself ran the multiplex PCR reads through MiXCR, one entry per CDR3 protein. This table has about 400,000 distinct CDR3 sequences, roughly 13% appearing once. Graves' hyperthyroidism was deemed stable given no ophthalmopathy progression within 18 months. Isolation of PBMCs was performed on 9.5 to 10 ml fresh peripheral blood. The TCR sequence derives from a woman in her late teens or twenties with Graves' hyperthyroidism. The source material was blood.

CDR3 sequence reads: CASSTYAGQSNEKLFF. CDR3 nucleotide sequence: TGTGCCAGCAGTACCTACGCGGGACAGTCTAATGAAAAACTGTTTTTT. This chain uses TRBV28 with TRBJ1-4, with 7 positions matching TRBD1. The CDR3 length is 16 residues. Trimming at V came to 5 bases and at J to 3 bases, leaving 9 bases not matched to a gene. Looked up from germline, CDR1 is MDHEN and CDR2 is SYDVKM.